These T cell receptor beta chains were read from a single sample in a study of post-analysis software for immune sequencing data. TCRdb passed the PCR reads through MiXCR, listing each CDR3 protein once. The sample lists fewer than 850,000 distinct CDR3 sequences, roughly 27% occurring once. Sequencing input: blood. These TCRs come from a girl between 5 and 17 years old with multiple sclerosis. The CDR3 runs from the conserved cysteine through the conserved F or W. D genes are given only for firm matches. Expanded clones are given a class, and other clones once, few, many or no size at all.

clone size	V gene	D gene	J gene	CDR3 protein	CDR3 DNA
NA	TRBV2	TRBD2	TRBJ2-3	CASPGRETDTQYF	TGTGCCAGTCCGGGGAGGGAGACAGATACGCAGTATTTT
NA	TRBV11-2	TRBD1	TRBJ1-1	CASSPTFGTANTEAFF	TGTGCCAGCAGCCCGACATTCGGGACAGCGAACACTGAAGCTTTCTTT
NA	TRBV20-1	TRBD2	TRBJ2-4	CSARPSSGRALNIQYF	TGCAGTGCTAGACCCAGTAGCGGGAGGGCCCTAAACATTCAGTACTTC
NA	TRBV3-1	NA	TRBJ2-3	CASSQDLRSTDTQYF	TGTGCCAGCAGCCAAGATCTTCGAAGCACAGATACGCAGTATTTT
few	TRBV29-1	TRBD2	TRBJ2-1	CSAFGLAGEQFF	TGCAGCGCCTTTGGACTAGCGGGTGAGCAGTTCTTC
few	TRBV27	TRBD1	TRBJ1-6	CASSSFDRGYNSPLHF	TGTGCCAGCAGTTCGTTCGACAGGGGCTATAATTCACCCCTCCACTTT
NA	TRBV20-1	TRBD2	TRBJ2-5	CSAPGRGETQYF	TGCAGTGCCCCCGGGAGGGGAGAGACCCAGTACTTC
NA	TRBV18	TRBD1	TRBJ1-1	CASSRSGQAGTEAFF	TGTGCCAGCTCACGTTCGGGACAGGCGGGGACTGAAGCTTTCTTT
many	TRBV29-1	TRBD1	TRBJ2-3	CSVRLTGLADTQYF	TGCAGCGTTCGTCTGACAGGGCTTGCGGATACGCAGTATTTT
few	TRBV18	TRBD1	TRBJ1-2	CASSFRGENYGYTF	TGTGCCAGCTCATTCAGGGGGGAAAACTATGGCTACACCTTC
NA	TRBV6-2/TRBV6-3	NA	TRBJ2-1	CASSRMGPEQFF	TGTGCCAGCAGCCGAATGGGTCCGGAGCAGTTCTTC
NA	TRBV4-1	NA	TRBJ2-3	CASSQIGPDTQYF	TGCGCCAGCAGCCAGATAGGTCCAGATACGCAGTATTTT
NA	TRBV2	TRBD1	TRBJ2-1	CASSEGQAYNEQFF	TGTGCCAGCAGCGAGGGACAGGCCTACAATGAGCAGTTCTTC
NA	TRBV20-1	NA	TRBJ2-1	CSAALRGRYNEQFF	TGCAGTGCCGCTCTCCGGGGCCGCTACAATGAACAGTTCTTC
NA	TRBV6-6	NA	TRBJ2-5	CASRHRQLQETQYF	TGTGCCAGCAGACACAGACAACTCCAAGAGACCCAGTACTTC